This T cell receptor (beta chain) was recorded in a study of blood T cell repertoires in COVID-19. Study background: The United States, Italy and Spain provided the acute and convalescent COVID-19 samples. PBMCs, B-cell-depleted T cells, or T cells were the source of the cDNA or gDNA that made up the material.

This clone appeared once. V was shortened by 5 bases and J by 0 bases, with 14 bases between the two germline ends. Germline CDR1 and CDR2: GTSNPN and SVGIG (reference sequence). The CDR3 runs 15 residues. In the source study's methods: From reference gene primer amplification, estimates of nucleated cell counts were derived. Produced via immunoSEQ multiplex PCR; TCRdb's table is partial and in-frame only. D and trimming come from the DNA, and the V and J calls and clone size come from that table. This table holds about 86,000 clones, approximately 80% found once. V is TRBV30 and J is TRBJ1-3; D not resolved. The sequence came from a man aged 50-59 years with acute or convalescent COVID-19. The material sequenced was peripheral blood. The CDR3 sequence: CAWYREVGSGNTIYF. CDR3 nucleotide sequence: TGTGCCTGGTACCGCGAGGTGGGCTCTGGAAACACCATATATTTT.